This TCR beta chain was retrieved from a study of cytomegalovirus exposure and HLA in healthy donors. Whole-study context: A subsequent analysis stated that the roughly 130 validation repertoires were run on the same platform as the roughly 670 first-cohort repertoires.

The trim removed 4 bases at V and 7 bases at J, leaving 5 bases unmatched. The CDR3 runs to 14 residues. Germline-derived CDR1 and CDR2 are SGHRS and YFSETQ. The protocol was immunoSEQ multiplex PCR, while the TCRdb copy is restricted to in-frame clones and leaves out a portion. The sample consists of roughly 150,000 clones, 70% to 85% of them appearing once. The sequencing sample was made of PBMCs. The chain is built from TRBV5-1 and TRBJ1-4, with TRBD1 identical over 9 bases. This clonotype originated in a man aged 30 to 45 in good health and CMV-seropositive. The CDR3 here is CASSPGQGFEKLFF. CDR3 bases: TGCGCCAGCAGCCCCGGACAGGGGTTTGAAAAACTGTTTTTT.